What follows are 2 T cell receptor beta chains derived from one specimen sequenced in a study of OX40 agonist ivuxolimab in advanced cancers. Libraries were prepared by immunoSEQ multiplex PCR; TCRdb keeps only in-frame clonotypes and omits some of them. The data show some 64,000 clones, about 92% seen once. The sample here was CD4+ or CD8+ T cells sorted from blood, taken in a trial of the OX40 agonist ivuxolimab. The receptors shown here come from an adult with an advanced solid tumor such as melanoma, head and neck, liver or kidney cancer.

The chain is built from TRBV12-5 and TRBJ2-2; D is unresolved. The CDR3 sequence is 15 residues long. V lost 6 bases to trimming and J lost 0 bases, with 11 bases between them. Germline V gene data show CDR1 as LGHNT and CDR2 as FRNRAP. The CDR3 loop reads CASGPGRPNTGELFF. DNA for the CDR3: TGTGCTAGTGGCCCCGGCAGGCCGAACACCGGGGAGCTGTTTTTT.

The chain uses TRBV5-1 and TRBJ1-2; 7 bases are shared with TRBD1. Germline trimming cut 1 base from V and 6 bases from J; bases unmatched to any gene: 6. This CDR3 has 14 amino acids. Germline V gene data show CDR1 as SGHRS and CDR2 as YFSETQ. The CDR3, as DNA: TGCGCCAGCAGCTTGTCGGCAGGGGGGGATGGCTACACCTTC. Translating it yields CASSLSAGGDGYTF.